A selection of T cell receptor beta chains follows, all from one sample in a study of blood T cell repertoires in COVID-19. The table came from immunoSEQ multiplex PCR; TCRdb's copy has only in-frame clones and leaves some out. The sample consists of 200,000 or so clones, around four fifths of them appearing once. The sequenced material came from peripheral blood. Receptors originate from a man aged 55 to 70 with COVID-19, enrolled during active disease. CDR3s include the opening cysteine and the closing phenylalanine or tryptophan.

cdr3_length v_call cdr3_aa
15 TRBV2 CASSVPRGSYNEQFF
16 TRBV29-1 CSVPGTGTSTNEKLFF
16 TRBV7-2 CASSLEFTPAGTEAFF
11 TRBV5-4 CASSIRYSYTF
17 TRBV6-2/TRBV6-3 CASSYPVRPEGPDTQYF
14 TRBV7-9 CASSLEGAIPEAFF
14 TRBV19 CASSILNRNYEQYF
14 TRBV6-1 CASSEGGLSEKLFF
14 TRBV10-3 CAISEEWADTEAFF
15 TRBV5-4 CASSALTQRAYGYTF
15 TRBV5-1 CASRITWTGYNEQFF
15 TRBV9 CASSADRGPGNTIYF
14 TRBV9 CASSPEWGLGGYTF
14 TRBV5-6 CASSLAGGASGYTF
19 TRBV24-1 CATSDLQIGGGRSRNEQFF
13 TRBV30 CAWSGVADNEQFF
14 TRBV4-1 CASSQVRPPGEQYF
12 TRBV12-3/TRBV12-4 CASSLKHYEQYF
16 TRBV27 CASSQTLGEVAYGYTF
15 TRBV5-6 CASSLADYSSYEQYF
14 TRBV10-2 CASTGQRSNTEAFF
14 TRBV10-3 CAISGPGGDYGYTF
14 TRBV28 CASSFRGNLGGYTF
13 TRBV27 CASSWASYNEQFF
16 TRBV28 CASSLPGTGGNQPQHF
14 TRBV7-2 CASSSSGVSYEQYF